The present T cell receptor (beta chain) was sequenced within a study of tissue T cells after allogeneic stem cell transplantation. Study-level points and caveats: Motif-based clustering found tissue-specific repertoire signatures shared across patients, though few clones were shared.

There are 14 residues in the CDR3. Trimming took off 1 base at V and 6 bases at J, with 12 bases between the two ends. The germline CDR1 and CDR2 sequences are SGHDT and FRDEAV. A remark on this clone: Antigen specificity is unknown. The gene names given are mouse names. The read finishes 1 residue shy of the CDR3 end, and the germline J gene is used to complete it.

Only in-frame clones appear in the TCRdb table, and some are missing; sequencing was by immunoSEQ multiplex PCR. In the table there are roughly 8,100 clones, approximately 40% of which are singletons. This sample's time point: mouse harvest day 14 after allogeneic transplant. The graft held 10^6 splenic CD5+ T cells and 10^7 T-cell-depleted bone marrow cells. The origin of this receptor is a female BALB/c mouse given C57BL/6 T cells with graft-versus-host disease after an allogeneic hematopoietic cell transplant. This chain joins TRBV14 and TRBJ2-5; perhaps TRBD2 as D (7 bases). Source material: skin. The part of the CDR3 DNA that was read is TGTGCCAGCAGTTTCGCTGGGGGCGCGGACACCCAGTAC. It specifies CASSFAGGADTQY. The entire CDR3 sequence reads CASSFAGGADTQYF.